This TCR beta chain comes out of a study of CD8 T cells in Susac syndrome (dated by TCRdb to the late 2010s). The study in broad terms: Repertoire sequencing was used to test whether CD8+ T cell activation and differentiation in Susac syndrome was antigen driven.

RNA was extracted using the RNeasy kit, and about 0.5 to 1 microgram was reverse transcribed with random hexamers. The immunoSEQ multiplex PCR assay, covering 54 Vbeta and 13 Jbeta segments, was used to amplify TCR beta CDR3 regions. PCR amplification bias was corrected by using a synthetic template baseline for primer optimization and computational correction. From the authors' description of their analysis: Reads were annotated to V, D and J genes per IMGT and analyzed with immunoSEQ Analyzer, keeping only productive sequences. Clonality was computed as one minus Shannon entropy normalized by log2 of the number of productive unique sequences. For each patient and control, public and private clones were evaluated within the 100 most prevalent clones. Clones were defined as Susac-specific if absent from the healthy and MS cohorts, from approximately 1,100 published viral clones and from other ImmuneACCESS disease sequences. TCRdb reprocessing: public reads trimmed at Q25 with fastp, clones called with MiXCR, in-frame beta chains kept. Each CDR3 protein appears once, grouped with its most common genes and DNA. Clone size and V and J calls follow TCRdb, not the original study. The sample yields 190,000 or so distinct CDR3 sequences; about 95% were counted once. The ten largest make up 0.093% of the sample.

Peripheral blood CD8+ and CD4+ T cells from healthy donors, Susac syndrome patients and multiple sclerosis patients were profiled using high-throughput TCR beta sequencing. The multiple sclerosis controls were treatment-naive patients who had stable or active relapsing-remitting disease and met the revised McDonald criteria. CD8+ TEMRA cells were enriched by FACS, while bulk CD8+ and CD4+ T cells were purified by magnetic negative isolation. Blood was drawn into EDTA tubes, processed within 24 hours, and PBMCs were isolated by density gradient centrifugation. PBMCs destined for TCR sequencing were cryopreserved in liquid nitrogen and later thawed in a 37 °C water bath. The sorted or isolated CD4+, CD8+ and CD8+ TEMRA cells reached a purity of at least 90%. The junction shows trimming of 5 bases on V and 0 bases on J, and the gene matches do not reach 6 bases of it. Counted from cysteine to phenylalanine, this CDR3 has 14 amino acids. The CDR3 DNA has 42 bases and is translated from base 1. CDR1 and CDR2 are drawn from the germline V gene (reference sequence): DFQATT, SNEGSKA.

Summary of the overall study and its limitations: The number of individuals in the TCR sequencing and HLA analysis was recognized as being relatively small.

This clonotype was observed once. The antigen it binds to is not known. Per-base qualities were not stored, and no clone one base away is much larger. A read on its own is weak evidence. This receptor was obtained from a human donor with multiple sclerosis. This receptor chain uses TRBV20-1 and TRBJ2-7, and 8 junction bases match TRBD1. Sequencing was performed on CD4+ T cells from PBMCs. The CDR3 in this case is CSALRQGFSYEQYF. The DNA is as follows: TGCAGTGCTCTCCGACAGGGGTTCTCCTACGAGCAGTACTTC.